The source of this T cell receptor beta chain is a study of blood T cells in healthy people across ages. With 4 bases removed from V and 5 bases from J, the gap between germline ends came to 21 bases. CDR1 LGHDT and CDR2 YNNKEL come from the germline V gene (reference sequence). This CDR3 is built from 16 residues. The second PCR ran about 6 to 12 cycles with a sample-barcoded 5' primer and J-beta primers. TCRdb re-called the 5' RACE reads through MiXCR, storing one row per CDR3 protein. The data contain 650,000 to 900,000 distinct CDR3 sequences, less than 80% of them seen just once; the ten biggest clones take up 25% to 30%.

Sequences were obtained from blood. The chain joins TRBV3-1 to TRBJ2-7; D is unresolved. The receptor comes from a man younger than 40 in good health. In DNA, the CDR3 is TGTGCCAGCAGCCGTGCCCCCGCCCAGGTCATCCACGAGCAGTACTTC. This encodes CASSRAPAQVIHEQYF.